These T cell receptor beta chains were read from a single sample in a study of blood T cell repertoires in COVID-19. Repertoires were generated with immunoSEQ multiplex PCR, while TCRdb's copy carries only in-frame clones and drops some. The repertoire holds tens of thousands of clones, 88% seen once, with 6% to 7.5% in the top ten. Sequencing was carried out using peripheral blood. The receptors here all came from a woman older than 75 with acute or convalescent COVID-19. Each CDR3 is given with its conserved first and last residue. D genes are given only for firm matches. A row's size may be missing; if present it is once, few, many or a size class.

once	TRBV11-3	TRBD2	TRBJ2-1	CASSSSGGGFEQFF	TGTGCCAGCAGCAGCTCGGGGGGGGGCTTTGAGCAGTTCTTC
NA	TRBV7-3	NA	TRBJ2-2	CASGTAYTGELFF	TGTGCGAGCGGGACAGCATACACCGGGGAGCTGTTTTTT
NA	TRBV6-5	NA	TRBJ1-1	CASSYSGITEAFF	TGTGCCAGCAGTTACTCCGGGATCACTGAAGCTTTCTTT
NA	TRBV7-2	TRBD2	TRBJ2-7	CASSLPGLAKPRSSYEQYF	TGTGCCAGCAGCTTACCGGGACTAGCGAAACCCAGGAGCTCCTACGAGCAGTACTTC
few	TRBV6-2/TRBV6-3	NA	TRBJ1-1	CASSYRQRYMNTEAFF	TGTGCCAGCAGTTACCGACAGAGATACATGAACACTGAAGCTTTCTTT
NA	TRBV4-1	NA	TRBJ2-6	CASSQEGWGSGANVLTF	TGCGCCAGCAGCCAGGAGGGGTGGGGATCCGGGGCCAACGTCCTGACTTTC
NA	TRBV6-6	NA	TRBJ1-2	CASSLPSGRANNYGYTF	TGTGCCAGCAGTCTCCCGTCGGGCAGGGCAAATAACTATGGCTACACCTTC
few	TRBV25-1	TRBD2	TRBJ2-1	CASRMGTSGYNEQFF	TGTGCCAGCAGGATGGGGACTAGCGGCTACAATGAGCAGTTCTTC
NA	TRBV12-3/TRBV12-4	NA	TRBJ2-7	CASSQGYEQYF	TGTGCCAGCAGCCAGGGGTACGAGCAGTACTTC
NA	TRBV12-5	NA	TRBJ2-7	CASAQRVGGGHEQYF	TGTGCTAGTGCCCAGCGGGTTGGGGGAGGCCACGAGCAGTACTTC
NA	TRBV4-1	TRBD2	TRBJ2-3	CASSQDLAGGTDTQYF	TGCGCCAGCAGCCAAGACCTAGCGGGGGGCACAGATACGCAGTATTTT
NA	TRBV4-3	NA	TRBJ1-3	CASSQGGGSGNTIYF	TGCGCCAGCAGCCAAGGGGGAGGTTCTGGAAACACCATATATTTT
NA	TRBV6-2/TRBV6-3	TRBD2	TRBJ2-1	CASSGTSGINEQFF	TGTGCCAGCAGCGGGACTAGCGGGATCAATGAGCAGTTCTTC
NA	TRBV19	NA	TRBJ2-3	CASSTFRGGPTDTQYF	TGTGCCAGTAGTACCTTCCGCGGGGGCCCCACAGATACGCAGTATTTT
NA	TRBV9	NA	TRBJ1-6	CASSVDSAVSPLHF	TGTGCCAGCAGCGTTGATTCGGCGGTTTCACCCCTCCACTTT
once	TRBV5-5	NA	TRBJ2-6	CASSLRATGSSGANVLTF	TGTGCCAGCAGCTTGAGGGCCACTGGGAGCTCTGGGGCCAACGTCCTGACTTTC
NA	TRBV4-2	NA	TRBJ1-3	CASSQAGASSGNTIYF	TGTGCCAGCAGCCAAGCAGGGGCCTCCTCTGGAAACACCATATATTTT
NA	TRBV10-2	TRBD2	TRBJ2-3	CTSSDVAGDTDTQYF	TGCACCAGCAGTGACGTAGCGGGGGACACAGATACGCAGTATTTT
NA	TRBV21-1	NA	TRBJ1-6	CATITRGRNSPLHF	TGTGCCACTATAACCAGGGGGCGGAATTCACCCCTCCACTTT
NA	TRBV5-4	TRBD2	TRBJ2-7	CASSNTFGGTSGIYEQYF	TGTGCCAGCAGCAACACATTCGGCGGGACTAGCGGGATCTACGAGCAGTACTTC
NA	TRBV28	TRBD1	TRBJ1-2	CASSLLGNRGGYGYTF	TGTGCCAGCAGTTTACTAGGGAACAGGGGAGGCTATGGCTACACCTTC
once	TRBV6-5	NA	TRBJ1-1	CASRPHIMNTEAFF	TGTGCCAGCAGGCCACACATAATGAACACTGAAGCTTTCTTT
NA	TRBV3-1/TRBV3-2	TRBD1	TRBJ2-3	CASSLDPPGTGSTDTQYF	TGTGCCAGCAGCCTAGATCCACCCGGGACAGGGAGCACAGATACGCAGTATTTT
few	TRBV5-4	TRBD2	TRBJ2-2	CASRAGLAGAGTGELFF	TGTGCCAGCAGGGCAGGACTAGCGGGAGCGGGAACCGGGGAGCTGTTTTTT
NA	TRBV5-1	TRBD1	TRBJ1-1	CASHFTGEGGEAFF	TGCGCCAGCCACTTTACAGGGGAAGGGGGTGAAGCTTTCTTT
once	TRBV19	NA	TRBJ1-2	CASSKSDRRSYGYTF	TGTGCCAGTAGTAAATCAGACAGGCGTTCCTATGGCTACACCTTC
few	TRBV11-3	NA	TRBJ1-3	CASRPSNLSGNTIYF	TGTGCCAGCAGACCCTCTAACCTCTCTGGAAACACCATATATTTT
once	TRBV27	NA	TRBJ1-2	CASSRSVPGGYTF	TGTGCCAGCAGCCGTTCGGTGCCCGGGGGCTACACCTTC
few	TRBV5-1	TRBD2	TRBJ2-3	CASSLKRGAPDTQYF	TGCGCCAGCAGCTTGAAGCGGGGGGCCCCGGATACGCAGTATTTT
NA	TRBV7-3	NA	TRBJ2-3	CASSLTIGAGGDTQYF	TGTGCCAGCAGCTTGACTATCGGAGCGGGCGGAGATACGCAGTATTTT
NA	TRBV25-1	NA	TRBJ1-6	CASSEYSSYNSPLHF	TGTGCCAGCAGTGAATACAGCTCCTATAATTCACCCCTCCACTTT
few	TRBV19	TRBD1	TRBJ1-4	CASSLGQGDREKLFF	TGTGCCAGTAGTCTCGGACAGGGCGATCGTGAAAAACTGTTTTTT
NA	TRBV11-2	TRBD1	TRBJ2-7	CASSVGQESSYEQYF	TGTGCCAGCAGCGTGGGACAGGAGAGCTCCTACGAGCAGTACTTC
NA	TRBV7-2	NA	TRBJ1-6	CASSLNIRSSYNSPLHF	TGTGCCAGCAGCTTAAATATAAGGAGCTCCTATAATTCACCCCTCCACTTT
NA	TRBV6-1	NA	TRBJ1-5	CASSEAPGGNQPQHF	TGTGCCAGCAGTGAAGCGCCAGGGGGCAATCAGCCCCAGCATTTT
NA	TRBV6-2/TRBV6-3	TRBD1	TRBJ1-2	CASSLDRVGGYTF	TGTGCCAGCAGCTTGGACAGGGTAGGCGGCTACACCTTC
NA	TRBV6-1	NA	TRBJ1-5	CASSDFRGGGHQPQHF	NA
few	TRBV7-9	TRBD1	TRBJ2-7	CASSSPEQGRQYF	TGTGCCAGCAGCTCGCCTGAACAGGGGCGGCAGTACTTC
NA	TRBV3-1/TRBV3-2	TRBD2	TRBJ2-7	CASSRSGGSYEQYF	TGTGCCAGCAGCCGGAGCGGGGGTTCCTACGAGCAGTACTTC
NA	TRBV5-5	TRBD1	TRBJ2-6	CASSSDRGLFGANVLTF	TGTGCCAGCAGCTCGGACAGGGGGCTATTTGGGGCCAACGTCCTGACTTTC
once	TRBV2	NA	TRBJ1-5	CASHNSNQPQHF	TGTGCCAGCCACAATAGCAATCAGCCCCAGCATTTT
NA	TRBV18	NA	TRBJ1-2	CASSQTDYGYTF	TGTGCCAGCTCACAGACAGACTATGGCTACACCTTC
NA	TRBV6-6	TRBD2	TRBJ2-7	CASSYPLAGGEEQYF	TGTGCCAGCAGTTACCCCCTAGCGGGAGGGGAAGAGCAGTACTTC
NA	TRBV29-1	NA	TRBJ1-1	CSVYYTEAFF	TGCAGCGTCTACTACACTGAAGCTTTCTTT
NA	TRBV18	NA	TRBJ2-1	CASSPGQGGSYNEQFF	TGTGCCAGCTCACCAGGCCAGGGGGGATCCTACAATGAGCAGTTCTTC
NA	TRBV30	NA	TRBJ2-7	CAWRRSSSYEQYF	TGTGCCTGGAGACGTAGTTCCTCCTACGAGCAGTACTTC
NA	TRBV25-1	TRBD1	TRBJ2-2	CASSDFQGAAAGELFF	TGTGCCAGCAGTGATTTCCAGGGGGCTGCCGCCGGGGAGCTGTTTTTT
NA	TRBV7-7	NA	TRBJ1-1	CASSSSQNTEAFF	TGTGCTAGCAGCTCCTCACAGAACACTGAAGCTTTCTTT
NA	TRBV14	TRBD1	TRBJ1-1	CASSQPGQSEAFF	TGTGCCAGCAGCCAACCGGGACAGAGTGAAGCTTTCTTT
few	TRBV19	TRBD1	TRBJ1-1	CAATGGKNTEAFF	TGTGCCGCCACAGGGGGCAAGAACACTGAAGCTTTCTTT
NA	TRBV7-6	TRBD2	TRBJ2-1	CASSLATGLAVFSYNEQFF	TGTGCCAGCAGCTTAGCTACGGGACTAGCGGTCTTCTCCTACAATGAGCAGTTCTTC
NA	TRBV24-1	TRBD1	TRBJ1-2	CATSDLGRGPNYGYTF	TGTGCCACCAGTGATTTAGGAAGGGGGCCCAACTATGGCTACACCTTC
few	TRBV6-2/TRBV6-3	NA	TRBJ1-1	CASSYPGEAEAFF	TGTGCCAGCAGTTACCCCGGGGAGGCTGAAGCTTTCTTT
NA	TRBV9	TRBD1	TRBJ2-4	CASSVAGTGGQYF	TGTGCCAGCAGCGTAGCTGGGACAGGTGGTCAATACTTC
once	TRBV28	NA	TRBJ1-6	CASRIINKNSPLHF	TGTGCCAGCAGAATTATTAATAAAAATTCACCCCTCCACTTT
few	TRBV5-4	TRBD1	TRBJ1-1	CASSASQGSNEAFF	TGTGCCAGCAGCGCGTCACAGGGGTCCAATGAAGCTTTCTTT
NA	TRBV6-5	TRBD1	TRBJ1-1	CASSRQGDTEAFF	TGTGCCAGCAGTCGACAGGGAGACACTGAAGCTTTCTTT
NA	TRBV7-8	TRBD1	TRBJ1-5	CASSFLQGAGQPQHF	TGTGCCAGCAGCTTCCTACAGGGGGCTGGTCAGCCCCAGCATTTT
NA	TRBV28	TRBD1	TRBJ2-7	CASRSGTVNYEQYF	TGTGCCAGCAGGTCCGGGACAGTGAATTACGAGCAGTACTTC